The 21 T cell receptor beta chains given below trace back to one sample, sequenced in a study of T cell responses to AZD1222 COVID-19 vaccine (dated by TCRdb to the early 2020s). Libraries came from the immunoSEQ multiplex PCR assay. TCRdb stores this immuneACCESS table with in-frame sequences only. Part of the clones is absent; in the studies checked, under half of the shortfall reflects unresolved V genes, and no reason is known for the rest. The sample table shows 150,000 or so clones, and approximately 90% are seen once. The ten top clones hold approximately 4% of the sample. This specimen's time point label, interpreted: baseline before first vaccination. The sample here was peripheral blood, taken on day 0 of AZD1222 vaccination. The receptors come from an adult in good health.

The gene calls are TRBV29-1 and TRBJ2-4; weak D call: TRBD2 (5 bases). V lost 6 bases and J lost 3, with 15 bases in between. The CDR3 consists of 14 residues. The V gene's germline CDR1 is SQVTM and CDR2 ANQGSEA. The chain's CDR3 is CSVQDPEGKNIQYF. CDR3 nucleotide sequence: TGCAGCGTCCAGGACCCCGAGGGCAAAAACATTCAGTACTTC. Filled out from reference TRBV29-1 and TRBJ2-4, the complete variable domain reads SAVISQKPSRDICQRGTSLTIQCQVDSQVTMMFWYRQQPGQSLTLIATANQGSEATYESGFVIDKFPISRPNLTFSTLTVSNMSPEDSSIYLCSVQDPEGKNIQYFGAGTRLSVL.

This sequence joins TRBV11-2 and TRBJ2-3; 8 bases match TRBD2. Germline V CDR1 and CDR2: SGHAT, FQNNGV. V was clipped by 5 bases and J by 4 bases; unmatched bases: 11. CDR3 length equals 16 residues. CDR3 sequence reads: CASSRPGAGGADTQYF. The CDR3 nucleotides read TGTGCCAGCAGCCGCCCAGGGGCGGGAGGTGCAGATACGCAGTATTTT.

The chain recombines TRBV19 with TRBJ1-5; D gene unclear. V lost 3 bases and J lost 0, with 9 bases in between. Germline CDR1 reads LNHDA; CDR2 reads SQIVND (reference sequence). The CDR3 totals 15 residues. The CDR3: CASSIQPNSNQPQHF. In DNA form, the CDR3 reads TGTGCCAGTAGTATTCAGCCGAATAGCAATCAGCCCCAGCATTTT.

CDR3 bases: TGTGCCAGCAGCCAAGACCCCGGGACAGGCCAAAATCAGCCCCAGCATTTT. It specifies CASSQDPGTGQNQPQHF. The chain has TRBV4-2 and TRBJ1-5, with 8 bases identical to TRBD1. The length of the CDR3 is 17 residues. Trimming at V came to 0 bases and at J to 4 bases, leaving 8 bases not matched to a gene. In germline, CDR1 is LGHNA, CDR2 YNFKEQ.

The genes are TRBV4-1 and TRBJ1-1; no clear D gene. From germline, CDR1 is MGHRA and CDR2 YSYEKL. The germline V and J ends were trimmed by 0 bases and 0 bases, with 14 bases remaining between them. This CDR3 is 17 amino acids long. The CDR3 coding sequence is TGCGCCAGCAGCCAAGAGGCGAACAGCCTTATGAACACTGAAGCTTTCTTT. Its protein is CASSQEANSLMNTEAFF.

The V and J genes are TRBV5-4 and TRBJ2-7, with 7 bases matching TRBD2. Germline CDR1 and CDR2: SGHNT and YYREEE (reference sequence). The CDR3 covers 15 residues. V dropped 0 bases and J dropped 3; count of bases not matched to a gene: 6. In nucleotides, the CDR3 is TGTGCCAGCAGCTTGGGATCGGGAGGCGTCTACGAGCAGTACTTC. Its translation is CASSLGSGGVYEQYF.

A single count supports this clone. This rearrangement joins TRBV6-5 to TRBJ1-2, with TRBD1 matching 8 bases. The V and J ends lost 6 bases and 6 bases, in that order; junction bases with no gene match: 6. The CDR3 is 13 amino acids. In germline, CDR1 is MNHEY, CDR2 SVGAGI. For the CDR3, the DNA is TGTGCCAGCAGGAAGGGACAGGCCCATGGCTACACCTTC. Residues: CASRKGQAHGYTF.

The chain has TRBV10-3 and TRBJ2-2; the D is unclear. The CDR3 runs 15 residues. Looked up from germline, CDR1 is ENHRY and CDR2 is SYGVKD. V was cut by 0 bases and J by 4 bases, with 9 bases left in between. CDR3 loop: CAISESKAGTGELFF. In nucleotides, the CDR3 is TGTGCCATCAGTGAGTCGAAAGCAGGCACCGGGGAGCTGTTTTTT.

The rearrangement uses TRBV11-3 and TRBJ1-5; 8 bases are shared with TRBD1. The ends lost 9 bases at V and 5 bases at J; junction bases unmatched: 6. The CDR3 length is 13 residues. CDR1 is SGHNT and CDR2 is YENEEA in the germline V gene. The CDR3 loop reads CASSQTGDQPQHF. The CDR3, as DNA: TGTGCCAGTTCCCAGACAGGGGATCAGCCCCAGCATTTT.

The gene calls are TRBV7-8 and TRBJ2-7; TRBD2 matches 10 bases. The V segment lost 5 bases and the J segment 0 bases; nucleotides outside the gene matches: 4. Per the germline V gene, CDR1 is SGHVS and CDR2 is FQNEAQ. There are 15 residues in the CDR3. CDR3 protein: CASSTSGTFSYEQYF. The CDR3 DNA reads TGTGCCAGCAGCACTAGCGGGACCTTCTCCTACGAGCAGTACTTC.

The CDR3 sequence is CASSARGGKNIQYF. CDR3 coding DNA: TGTGCCAGCAGCGCCCGCGGAGGGAAAAACATTCAGTACTTC. The V gene is TRBV3-1 (or the pseudogene TRBV3-2), the J gene TRBJ2-4; TRBD2 might be the D (6 bases). The CDR3 loop spans 14 amino acids. CDR1 and CDR2 from the germline V gene are LGHDT and YNNKEL (reference sequence). V dropped 5 bases and J dropped 4 bases, with 12 bases sitting between them.

The chain joins TRBV18 to TRBJ2-7, with 13 bases identical to TRBD2. Germline-derived CDR1 and CDR2 are KGHSH and LQKENI. V was pared by 5 bases and J by 4 bases, with 8 bases of the junction left unmatched. This CDR3 is built from 16 residues. CDR3 sequence: CASSSRTSGRVYEQYF. DNA of the CDR3: TGTGCCAGCTCATCTAGGACTAGCGGGAGAGTATACGAGCAGTACTTC.

The J gene is TRBJ2-3, the V gene TRBV7-3; D remains ambiguous. Germline V gene sequence: CDR1 SGHTA, CDR2 FQGTGA. V was clipped by 1 base and J by 6 bases, with 5 bases between them. The CDR3 contains 12 residues. CDR3 protein: CASSLNADTQYF. The CDR3 bases are TGTGCCAGCAGCTTAAACGCGGATACGCAGTATTTT.

This clone was seen once. The chain has TRBV5-1 and TRBJ1-5; maybe TRBD1 (5 bases). The CDR3 runs 15 residues. Germline V CDR1 and CDR2: SGHRS, YFSETQ. V gave up 4 bases and J gave up 5 bases, with 16 bases separating them. CDR3 loop: CASSPGTGSHQPQHF. The CDR3 bases are TGCGCCAGCAGCCCCGGGACGGGGAGTCATCAGCCCCAGCATTTT. The variable domain in full, completed from reference TRBV5-1 and TRBJ1-5, reads KAGVTQTPRYLIKTRGQQVTLSCSPISGHRSVSWYQQTPGQGLQFLFEYFSETQRNKGNFPGRFSGRQFSNSRSEMNVSTLELGDSALYLCASSPGTGSHQPQHFGDGTRLSIL.

CDR3 bases: TGTGCCAGCAGCCAAGATGGAGGAGGACCCTACGAGCAGTACTTC. Translation: CASSQDGGGPYEQYF. This rearrangement joins TRBV14 to TRBJ2-7; maybe TRBD2 (5 bases). Germline CDR1 reads SGHDN; CDR2 reads FVKESK. V lost 0 bases and J 2 bases, leaving 11 bases between the germline ends. The CDR3 has 15 residues.

This clone has just one count. This chain joins TRBV3-1 (or the pseudogene TRBV3-2) and TRBJ1-2, with TRBD1 identical over 7 bases. V gave up 2 bases and J gave up 4 bases; unmatched junction bases: 13. Germline CDR1 and CDR2: LGHDT and YNNKEL (reference sequence). The CDR3 sequence is 17 residues long. The CDR3 nucleotides read TGTGCCAGCAGCCAAAGCCAGGGGGAGGGTATCGTCTATGGCTACACCTTC. Translating gives CASSQSQGEGIVYGYTF.

The chain employs TRBV5-1 and TRBJ1-3; perhaps TRBD1 as D (6 bases). V lost 1 base and J lost 2, with 10 bases in between. The CDR3 consists of 15 residues. CDR1 is SGHRS, CDR2 YFSETQ, per germline. The CDR3 bases are TGCGCCAGCAGCTTGTTTGGGGGCGCTGGAAACACCATATATTTT. This encodes CASSLFGGAGNTIYF.

J is TRBJ1-2 and V is TRBV6-5; possibly TRBD1 for D (5 bases). V was trimmed by 8 bases and J by 4 bases, leaving 17 bases between them. The CDR3 has 14 residues. The germline V gene encodes CDR1 MNHEY and CDR2 SVGAGI. CDR3 DNA: TGTGCCAGCCGTCCCTCAGCCGGGGGCTATGGCTACACCTTC. It translates to CASRPSAGGYGYTF.

This chain connects TRBV20-1 to TRBJ1-2; a possible D gene is TRBD1 (6 bases). Trimming left V 7 bases short and J 5 bases short, with 11 bases between. The CDR3 totals 11 residues. Germline V gene lookup returns CDR1 DFQATT and CDR2 SNEGSKA (reference sequence). CDR3 nucleotide sequence: TGCAGTGTTGCGGACAGTTATGGCTACACCTTC. It yields the protein CSVADSYGYTF.

V usage is TRBV7-2 and J usage is TRBJ2-1; D remains unclear. Germline CDR1 SGHTA, CDR2 FQGNSA. The CDR3 runs to 16 residues. V shed 1 base and J shed 0 bases, with 10 bases lying between them. This chain's CDR3 is CASSLGARSSYNEQFF. CDR3 nucleotides: TGTGCCAGCAGCTTAGGGGCTAGGAGCTCCTACAATGAGCAGTTCTTC.

This clone occurred once. The chain has TRBV30 and TRBJ1-2; unclear D gene. The V and J ends lost 2 bases and 8 bases respectively, with 18 bases between them. This CDR3 is built from 14 residues. In germline, CDR1 is GTSNPN, CDR2 SVGIG (reference sequence). The CDR3 DNA reads TGTGCCTGGAGTCCGGGATACCGACCACACGGCTACACCTTC. Translated, it gives CAWSPGYRPHGYTF.